These 27 T cell receptor beta chains came from one sample sequenced in a study of human T cells and chemical hapten exposure. TCRdb analysed the RACE reads with MiXCR anew, one entry per CDR3 protein. Of 95,000 to 150,000 distinct CDR3 sequences listed, about 10% are singletons. Indicated time point: patch test 3, about 24 weeks after DPC sensitization. The treatment was: therapeutic diphenylcyclopropenone sensitization with weekly scalp DPC. The sequences come from whole blood, collected in connection with sensitization to the hapten diphenylcyclopropenone (DPC). The origin of the receptors is a woman between 50 and 59 years old with alopecia areata. Some clones in this sample may be carry-over from other donors' samples.

This clonotype was picked up many times. V gene TRBV5-4 combines with J gene TRBJ2-2, with D perhaps TRBD1 (6 bases). This CDR3 has 14 residues. Germline CDR1 and CDR2: SGHNT and YYREEE (reference sequence). V shed 5 bases and J shed 4 bases, with 12 bases lying between them. The CDR3 bases are TGTGCCAGCAGGTGGGGGCGCGGCACCGGGGAGCTGTTTTTT. This codes for CASRWGRGTGELFF.

The J gene is TRBJ1-2, the V gene TRBV10-3; 7 positions agree with TRBD1. The CDR3 covers 12 residues. Unmatched junction bases numbered 1, after V lost 8 bases and J lost 1 base. Per germline, CDR1 ENHRY and CDR2 SYGVKD. As DNA, the CDR3 is TGTGCCATCCGACAGGGTAACTATGGCTACACCTTC. It encodes CAIRQGNYGYTF.

This rearrangement joins TRBV28 to TRBJ2-3; weak D call: TRBD1 (6 bases). The germline V gene has CDR1 MDHEN and CDR2 SYDVKM. The CDR3 has 14 amino acids. Trimming removed 4 bases at V and 3 bases at J, with 11 bases between. Here the CDR3 DNA reads TGTGCCAGCAGTTCAGGACAGTCTACAGATACGCAGTATTTT. It encodes CASSSGQSTDTQYF.

This chain connects TRBV27 to TRBJ2-4; 7 bases line up with TRBD1. V trimming: 8 bases; J trimming: 0 bases; junction bases outside the gene matches: 13. The germline V gene has CDR1 MNHEY and CDR2 SMNVEV (reference sequence). This CDR3 is built from 17 residues. The CDR3 region is CASGLGQDRLAKNIQYF. CDR3 sequence (DNA): TGTGCCAGCGGCTTAGGACAGGACCGACTAGCCAAAAACATTCAGTACTTC.

This clonotype was detected only a few times. The chain has TRBV29-1 and TRBJ2-2; D remains unclear. Germline V gives CDR1 SQVTM, CDR2 ANQGSEA. Trimming shortened V by 1 base and J by 3 bases, and 6 bases separated the two germline ends. This CDR3 contains 13 residues. The CDR3 sequence: CSVEGQDTGELFF. The DNA of the CDR3 is TGCAGCGTTGAAGGCCAGGACACCGGGGAGCTGTTTTTT.

The table lists this clonotype with many counts. The V gene is TRBV13, the J gene TRBJ2-7, with D unclear. V gave up 9 bases and J gave up 5 bases, with 14 bases separating them. This CDR3 spans 12 amino acids. Germline V CDR1 and CDR2: PRHDT, FYEKMQ (reference sequence). The CDR3 loop reads CASSRGLDEQYF. The CDR3 nucleotides read TGTGCCAGTTCGCGAGGTTTGGACGAGCAGTACTTC.

In its sample, this clonotype was seen a few times. The chain recombines TRBV27 with TRBJ2-1; 12 bases map to TRBD1. CDR3 size: 19 residues. V was pared by 2 bases and J by 6 bases, with 14 bases of the junction left unmatched. Per germline, CDR1 MNHEY and CDR2 SMNVEV (reference sequence). CDR3 residues: CASSLIRDRGRKGINEQFF. The CDR3 nucleotides are TGTGCCAGCAGTTTAATAAGGGACAGGGGGCGAAAGGGTATCAATGAGCAGTTCTTC.

This clonotype was recorded at least ten times. The chain recombines TRBV7-2 with TRBJ1-5; 9 nucleotides line up with TRBD1. The CDR3 consists of 15 residues. V lost 1 base and J lost 7; bases outside the gene matches: 5. The V gene's germline CDR1 is SGHTA and CDR2 FQGNSA. The CDR3 sequence is CASSLEDRGGQPQHF. As DNA, the CDR3 is TGTGCCAGCAGCTTAGAGGACAGGGGTGGGCAGCCCCAGCATTTT.

This clonotype has a handful of counts. This rearrangement joins TRBV29-1 to TRBJ1-1, with D perhaps TRBD1 (6 bases). The ends were cut back, 5 bases at V and 5 bases at J, with 15 bases in the middle. Germline V gene lookup returns CDR1 SQVTM and CDR2 ANQGSEA. The CDR3 extends over 13 amino acids. CDR3 nucleotide sequence: TGCAGCGTTTCATACAGGGTAGGGACTGAAGCTTTCTTT. Translated, it gives CSVSYRVGTEAFF.

The chain recombines TRBV29-1 with TRBJ2-7; D gene ambiguous. Trimming removed 4 bases from V and 0 bases from J, with 13 bases in between. The CDR3 length is 14 residues. Per the germline V gene, CDR1 is SQVTM and CDR2 is ANQGSEA. CDR3 in amino acids: CSVGGSSSSYEQYF. CDR3 DNA sequence: TGCAGCGTTGGCGGCTCATCGAGCTCCTACGAGCAGTACTTC.

The chain carries TRBV12-3 or TRBV12-4 and TRBJ1-4; D gene unclear. V lost 5 bases to trimming and J lost 3 bases, with 13 bases between them. The CDR3 spans 15 residues. The CDR3 DNA reads TGTGCCAGCAGTGAAGACCGACACGCTAATGAAAAACTGTTTTTT. Protein sequence: CASSEDRHANEKLFF.

The chain recombines TRBV7-8 with TRBJ1-5; D gene unclear. This CDR3 spans 15 amino acids. V lost 3 bases to trimming and J lost 9 bases, with 18 bases between them. Per germline, CDR1 SGHVS and CDR2 FQNEAQ. The CDR3 nucleotides read TGTGCCAGCAGCTTTCCCCGCTCAATCAATGGGCCCCAGCATTTT. Translating it yields CASSFPRSINGPQHF.

The table lists this clonotype with a few counts. The genes are TRBV4-1 and TRBJ1-6, with D possibly matching TRBD1 (6 bases). Germline V CDR1 and CDR2: MGHRA, YSYEKL. V lost 1 base to trimming and J lost 9 bases, with 16 bases between them. The CDR3 has 16 amino acids. CDR3 loop: CASSQGATGGFSPLHF. In DNA form, the CDR3 reads TGCGCCAGCAGCCAAGGAGCCACGGGGGGCTTTTCACCCCTCCACTTT.

This clonotype has more than one count but fewer than ten. One junction end disagrees with the germline gene, perhaps due to a read error. CDR3 in amino acids: CASSPLPGDYNSPLNF. The CDR3 DNA sequence: TGTGCCAGCTCACCCCTCCCGGGGGATTATAATTCACCCCTCAACTTT. This chain uses TRBV18 with TRBJ1-6, with D perhaps TRBD1 (5 bases). The CDR3 extends over 16 amino acids. Germline CDR1 reads KGHSH; CDR2 reads LQKENI.

In regard to this clonotype: Possible read error: a much larger clone is one base away. The chain is built from TRBV15 and TRBJ2-3; 7 bases fit TRBD2. V shed 3 bases, J shed 3 bases, and the junction held 12 bases outside the gene matches. The germline CDR1 and CDR2 sequences are LNHNV and YYDKDF (reference sequence). The CDR3 has 17 amino acids. In DNA, the CDR3 is TGTGCCACCAGCAGGCGGCTAGCGGTTGGGGGAACAGATACGCAGTATTTT. Encoded protein: CATSRRLAVGGTDTQYF.

The genes are TRBV4-3 and TRBJ1-6, with D maybe TRBD1 (5 bases). Germline lookup yields CDR1 LGHNA and CDR2 YSLEER. The CDR3 sequence is 16 residues long. V was trimmed by 3 bases and J by 11 bases, leaving 20 bases between them. The CDR3 DNA reads TGCGCCAGCAGCCAGGAGCGGGGACTGACTGTTCCACCCCTCCACTTT. Translated: CASSQERGLTVPPLHF.

This clonotype was counted between two and nine times. V gene TRBV7-2 combines with J gene TRBJ2-3; unclear D gene. CDR1 is SGHTA and CDR2 is FQGNSA in the germline V gene. V shed 10 bases and J shed 6 bases, with 11 bases lying between them. CDR3 length: 11 residues. The CDR3 is CATTMYDTQYF. DNA for the CDR3: TGTGCCACCACTATGTACGATACGCAGTATTTT.

In its sample, this clonotype was seen many times. The CDR3 sequence is CSAESRGRGNEQYF. The CDR3 DNA reads TGCAGTGCCGAATCCAGGGGAAGGGGTAACGAGCAGTACTTC. V is TRBV20-1 and J is TRBJ2-7; D perhaps matches TRBD1 (6 bases). V lost 6 bases and J 5 bases, leaving 20 bases between the germline ends. From germline, CDR1 is DFQATT and CDR2 SNEGSKA (reference sequence). This CDR3 is 14 amino acids long.

The V call is TRBV6-6, the J call TRBJ1-1; no clear D. CDR1 is MNHNY and CDR2 is SVGAGI in the germline V gene (reference sequence). Deletions cut 1 base from V and 2 bases from J, with 8 bases between. The CDR3 totals 14 residues. CDR3 DNA sequence: TGTGCCAGCAGTTACTTGGGCCCTAACACTGAAGCTTTCTTT. Protein sequence: CASSYLGPNTEAFF.

This sequence joins TRBV3-1 and TRBJ1-1; D unresolved. The CDR3 runs 13 residues. V lost 1 base, J lost 11 bases, and 14 bases lay in between. The germline V gene has CDR1 LGHDT and CDR2 YNNKEL (reference sequence). CDR3 region: CASSQGTLKRAFF. As DNA, the CDR3 is TGTGCCAGCAGCCAAGGGACTCTAAAAAGGGCTTTCTTT.

This clonotype has just a few counts. The V call is TRBV7-6, the J call TRBJ2-7, with 10 bases matching TRBD2. This CDR3 has 17 residues. V was pared by 0 bases and J by 0 bases, with 5 bases of the junction left unmatched. Per the germline V gene, CDR1 is SGHVS and CDR2 is FNYEAQ. Written as DNA, the CDR3 is TGTGCCAGCAGCTTAGCGGTAGCGGGGGGCTCCTCCTACGAGCAGTACTTC. Amino acids: CASSLAVAGGSSYEQYF.

This clonotype has at least ten counts. The rearrangement uses TRBV28 and TRBJ2-7, with D perhaps matching TRBD1 or TRBD2 (7 bases each). The CDR3 sequence is 14 residues long. V dropped 3 bases and J dropped 4 bases, with 13 bases sitting between them. The germline gives CDR1 MDHEN, CDR2 SYDVKM. The CDR3 bases are TGTGCCAGCAGTTTGGGAGGGGGCGGGTACGAGCAGTACTTC. Protein product: CASSLGGGGYEQYF. Full variable domain (missing parts from reference TRBV28 and TRBJ2-7): DVKVTQSSRYLVKRTGEKVFLECVQDMDHENMFWYRQDPGLGLRLIYFSYDVKMKEKGDIPEGYSVSREKKERFSLILESASTNQTSMYLCASSLGGGGYEQYFGPGTRLTVT.

The gene calls are TRBV7-2 and TRBJ2-2, with 8 bases fitting TRBD2. The ends lost 1 base at V and 4 bases at J; junction bases unmatched: 5. In germline, CDR1 is SGHTA, CDR2 FQGNSA. The CDR3 covers 16 residues. CDR3 region: CASSLDLAGGTGELFF. The CDR3 nucleotides are TGTGCCAGCAGCTTAGATCTCGCGGGAGGCACCGGGGAGCTGTTTTTT.

This clonotype was seen a few times. The V gene is TRBV7-2, the J gene TRBJ1-1, with D unresolved. Trimming left V 5 bases short and J 12 bases short, with 13 bases between. Germline V gives CDR1 SGHTA, CDR2 FQGNSA. The CDR3 covers 11 residues. The CDR3 reads CASSPLDSPFF. CDR3 nucleotide sequence: TGTGCCAGCAGCCCCCTCGATAGCCCTTTCTTT.

This clonotype was observed a few times. The rearrangement links TRBV7-9 to TRBJ1-4, with D unclear. Trimming removed 3 bases at V and 5 bases at J, with 10 bases between. Germline loops: CDR1 SEHNR, CDR2 FQNEAQ (reference sequence). CDR3 size: 14 residues. The CDR3 sequence: CASSLREFNEKLFF. The CDR3 DNA reads TGTGCCAGCAGCTTGAGGGAGTTCAATGAAAAACTGTTTTTT.

This clonotype was seen ten or more times. This chain uses TRBV29-1 with TRBJ2-3; 12 nucleotides match TRBD1. Germline CDR1 is SQVTM and CDR2 is ANQGSEA. V lost 6 bases to trimming and J lost 3 bases; unmatched junction nucleotides: 7. This CDR3 spans 15 amino acids. In DNA form, the CDR3 reads TGCAGCGTAGCAGGGACAGGGGGCAAGACAGATACGCAGTATTTT. It translates to CSVAGTGGKTDTQYF.

Regarding this clonotype: A read error may account for a junction end that differs from germline. This chain joins TRBV18 and TRBJ1-6; TRBD1 matches 7 bases. CDR1 and CDR2 (germline): KGHSH, LQKENI. This CDR3 contains 13 residues. The CDR3 region is CASSPGQDSPLQF. The CDR3 region has the DNA TGTGCCAGCTCACCTGGACAGGACTCACCCCTCCAATTT.